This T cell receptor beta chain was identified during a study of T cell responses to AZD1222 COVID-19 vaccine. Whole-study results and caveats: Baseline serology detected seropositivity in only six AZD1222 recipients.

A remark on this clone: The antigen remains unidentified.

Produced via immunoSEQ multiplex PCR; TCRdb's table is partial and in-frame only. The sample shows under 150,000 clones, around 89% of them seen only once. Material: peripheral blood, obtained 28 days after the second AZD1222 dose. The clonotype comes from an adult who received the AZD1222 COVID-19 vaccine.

In DNA, the CDR3 is TGTGCCAGCAGTTTCTGGACAGCCCGAAACCCGAATCCCACTGAAGCTTTCTTT. It translates to CASSFWTARNPNPTEAFF. The chain carries TRBV28 and TRBJ1-1, with D maybe TRBD1 (6 bases). This CDR3 is 18 amino acids long. Germline assignment: CDR1 MDHEN and CDR2 SYDVKM. Trimming took 3 bases from V and 4 from J, leaving 24 bases between them.